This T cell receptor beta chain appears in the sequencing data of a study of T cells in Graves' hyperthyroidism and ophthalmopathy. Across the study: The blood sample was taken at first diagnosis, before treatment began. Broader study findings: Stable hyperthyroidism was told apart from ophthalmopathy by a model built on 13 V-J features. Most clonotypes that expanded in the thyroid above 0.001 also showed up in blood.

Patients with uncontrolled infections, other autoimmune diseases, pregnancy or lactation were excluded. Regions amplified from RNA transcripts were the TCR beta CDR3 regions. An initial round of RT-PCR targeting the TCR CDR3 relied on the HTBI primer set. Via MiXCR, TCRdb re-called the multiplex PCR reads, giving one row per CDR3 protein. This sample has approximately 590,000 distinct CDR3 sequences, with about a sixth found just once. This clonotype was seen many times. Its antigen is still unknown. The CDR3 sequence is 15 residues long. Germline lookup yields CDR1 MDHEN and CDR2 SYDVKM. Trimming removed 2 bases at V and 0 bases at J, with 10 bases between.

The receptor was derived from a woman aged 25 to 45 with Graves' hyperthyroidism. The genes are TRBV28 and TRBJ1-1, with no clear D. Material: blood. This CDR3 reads CASSLGGSMNTEAFF. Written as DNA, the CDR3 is TGTGCCAGCAGTTTAGGTGGCAGCATGAACACTGAAGCTTTCTTT.